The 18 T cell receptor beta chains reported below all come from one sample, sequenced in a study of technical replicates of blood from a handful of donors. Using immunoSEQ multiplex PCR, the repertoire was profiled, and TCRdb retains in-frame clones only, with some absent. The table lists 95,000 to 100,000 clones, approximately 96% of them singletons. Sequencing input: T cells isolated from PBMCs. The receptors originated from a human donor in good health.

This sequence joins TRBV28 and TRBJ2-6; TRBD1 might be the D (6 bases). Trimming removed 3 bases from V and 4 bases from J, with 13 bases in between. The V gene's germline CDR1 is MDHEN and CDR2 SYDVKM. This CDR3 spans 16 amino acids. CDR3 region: CASSLPQGFGANVLTF. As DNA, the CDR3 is TGTGCCAGCAGTTTGCCACAGGGCTTCGGGGCCAACGTCCTGACTTTC.

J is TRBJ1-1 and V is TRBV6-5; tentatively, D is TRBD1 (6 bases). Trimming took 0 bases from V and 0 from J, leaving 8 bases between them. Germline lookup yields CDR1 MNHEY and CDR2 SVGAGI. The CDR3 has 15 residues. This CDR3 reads CASSYSRGLNTEAFF. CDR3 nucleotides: TGTGCCAGCAGTTACTCGCGGGGGCTGAACACTGAAGCTTTCTTT.

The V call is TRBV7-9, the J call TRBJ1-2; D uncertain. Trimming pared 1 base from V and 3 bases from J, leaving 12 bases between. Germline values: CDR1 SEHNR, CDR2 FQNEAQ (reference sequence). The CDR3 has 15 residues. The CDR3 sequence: CASSLGASPHYGYTF. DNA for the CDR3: TGTGCCAGCAGCTTAGGGGCCAGCCCTCACTATGGCTACACCTTC.

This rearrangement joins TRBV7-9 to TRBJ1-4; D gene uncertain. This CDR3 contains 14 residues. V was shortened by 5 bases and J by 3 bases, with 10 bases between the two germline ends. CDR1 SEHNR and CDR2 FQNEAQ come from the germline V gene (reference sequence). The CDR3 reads CASSVGQPNEKLFF. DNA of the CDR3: TGTGCCAGCAGCGTTGGGCAGCCTAATGAAAAACTGTTTTTT.

In DNA, the CDR3 is TGTGCCTGGAGTGTACAGGGGGCGAGTTCACCCCTCCACTTT. It is translated as CAWSVQGASSPLHF. The chain joins TRBV30 to TRBJ1-6, with 9 bases fitting TRBD1. The CDR3 is 14 amino acids. V was clipped by 0 bases and J by 9 bases; unmatched bases: 3. The V gene's germline CDR1 is GTSNPN and CDR2 SVGIG (reference sequence).

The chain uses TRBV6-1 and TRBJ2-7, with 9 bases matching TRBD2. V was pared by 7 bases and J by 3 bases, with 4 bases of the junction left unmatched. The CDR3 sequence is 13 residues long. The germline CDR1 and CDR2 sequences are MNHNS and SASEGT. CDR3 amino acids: CASTLAGFYEQYF. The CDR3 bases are TGTGCCAGCACGCTAGCGGGATTCTACGAGCAGTACTTC.

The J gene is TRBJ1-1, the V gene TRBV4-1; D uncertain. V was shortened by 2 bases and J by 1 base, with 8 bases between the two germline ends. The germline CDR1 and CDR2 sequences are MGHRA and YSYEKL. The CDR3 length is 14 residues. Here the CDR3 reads CASSQLEGNTEAFF. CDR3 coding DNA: TGCGCCAGCAGCCAACTTGAGGGGAACACTGAAGCTTTCTTT.

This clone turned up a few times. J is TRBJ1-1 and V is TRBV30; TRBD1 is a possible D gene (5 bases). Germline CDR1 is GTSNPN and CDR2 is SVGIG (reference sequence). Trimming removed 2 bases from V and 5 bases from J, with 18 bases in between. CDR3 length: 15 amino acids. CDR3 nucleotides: TGTGCCTGGAGTCTCCGGGACTTTTTCGTAACTGAAGCTTTCTTT. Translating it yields CAWSLRDFFVTEAFF. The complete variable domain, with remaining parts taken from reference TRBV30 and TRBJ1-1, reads SQTIHQWPATLVQPVGSPLSLECTVEGTSNPNLYWYRQAAGRGLQLLFYSVGIGQISSEVPQNLSASRPQDRQFILSSKKLLLSDSGFYLCAWSLRDFFVTEAFFGQGTRLTVV.

As DNA, the CDR3 is TGCGCCAGCAGCTTGGCCGGGGATCAGCCCCAGCATTTT. Its translation: CASSLAGDQPQHF. The genes are TRBV5-1 and TRBJ1-5; D is undetermined. V was cut by 0 bases and J by 5 bases, with 6 bases left in between. This CDR3 region has 13 residues. CDR1 SGHRS and CDR2 YFSETQ come from the germline V gene.

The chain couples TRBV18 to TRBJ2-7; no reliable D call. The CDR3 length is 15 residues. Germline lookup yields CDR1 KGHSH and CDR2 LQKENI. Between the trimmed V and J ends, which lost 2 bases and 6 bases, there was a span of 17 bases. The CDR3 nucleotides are TGTGCCAGCTCACCAGGCGGTAGTAGATTCGGCGAGCAGTACTTC. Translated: CASSPGGSRFGEQYF.

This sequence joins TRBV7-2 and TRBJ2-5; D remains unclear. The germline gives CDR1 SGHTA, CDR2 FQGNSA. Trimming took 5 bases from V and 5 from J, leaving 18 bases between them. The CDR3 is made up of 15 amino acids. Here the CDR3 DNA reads TGTGCCAGCAGCCTTAGTCGAGGTGGTAGGGAGACCCAGTACTTC. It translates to CASSLSRGGRETQYF.

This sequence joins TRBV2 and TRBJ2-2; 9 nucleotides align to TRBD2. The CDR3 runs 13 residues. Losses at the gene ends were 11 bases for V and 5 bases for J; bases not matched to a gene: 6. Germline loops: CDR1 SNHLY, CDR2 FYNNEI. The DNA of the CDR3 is TGTGCCCAGGCGGGGGGGACAACCGGGGAGCTGTTTTTT. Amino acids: CAQAGGTTGELFF.

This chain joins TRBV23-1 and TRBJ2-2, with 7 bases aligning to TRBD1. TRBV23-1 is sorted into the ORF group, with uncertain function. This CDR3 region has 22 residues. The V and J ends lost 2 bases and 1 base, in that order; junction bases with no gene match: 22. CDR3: CASSQPAELPLRQGQNTGELFF. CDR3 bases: TGCGCCAGCAGTCAACCTGCCGAACTCCCCCTCCGACAGGGTCAGAACACCGGGGAGCTGTTTTTT.

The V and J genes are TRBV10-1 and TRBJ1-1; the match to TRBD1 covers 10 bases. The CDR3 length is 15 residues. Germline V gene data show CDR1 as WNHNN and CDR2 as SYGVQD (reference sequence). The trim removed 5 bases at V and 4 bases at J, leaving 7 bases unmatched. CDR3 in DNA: TGCGCCAGCAGTTCCGGGACAGGGGATGTCACTGAAGCTTTCTTT. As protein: CASSSGTGDVTEAFF.

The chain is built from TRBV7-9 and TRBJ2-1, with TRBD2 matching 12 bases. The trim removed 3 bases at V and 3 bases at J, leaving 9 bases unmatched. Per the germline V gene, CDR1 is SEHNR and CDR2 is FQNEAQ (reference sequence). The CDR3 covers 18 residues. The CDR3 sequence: CASSFPTTSGGLYNEQFF. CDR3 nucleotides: TGTGCCAGCAGCTTCCCCACGACTAGCGGGGGACTCTACAATGAGCAGTTCTTC. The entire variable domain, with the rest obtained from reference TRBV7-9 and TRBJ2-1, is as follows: DTGVSQNPRHKITKRGQNVTFRCDPISEHNRLYWYRQTLGQGPEFLTYFQNEAQLEKSRLLSDRFSAERPKGSFSTLEIQRTEQGDSAMYLCASSFPTTSGGLYNEQFFGPGTRLTVL.

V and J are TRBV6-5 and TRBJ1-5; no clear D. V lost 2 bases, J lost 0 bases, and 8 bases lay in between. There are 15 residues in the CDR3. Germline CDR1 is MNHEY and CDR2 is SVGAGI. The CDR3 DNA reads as TGTGCCAGCAGTTACATCCAGATTAGCAATCAGCCCCAGCATTTT. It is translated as CASSYIQISNQPQHF.

The CDR3 region is CASNYGSNTGELFF. In DNA, the CDR3 is TGTGCCAGCAATTACGGGTCGAACACCGGGGAGCTGTTTTTT. This chain uses TRBV2 with TRBJ2-2, with D hard to call. Trimming removed 7 bases at V and 0 bases at J, with 9 bases between. The V gene's germline CDR1 is SNHLY and CDR2 FYNNEI. The CDR3 contains 14 residues.

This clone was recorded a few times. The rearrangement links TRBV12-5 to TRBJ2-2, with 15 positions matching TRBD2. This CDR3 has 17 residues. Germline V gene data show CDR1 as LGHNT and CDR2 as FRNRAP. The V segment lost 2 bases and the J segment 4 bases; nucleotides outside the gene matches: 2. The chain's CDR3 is CASGLPGLAGGTGELFF. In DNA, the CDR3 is TGTGCTAGTGGTTTGCCGGGACTAGCGGGGGGCACCGGGGAGCTGTTTTTT.